Included here is one TCR beta chain sequence, with context. The same CDR3 can be traced to other DNA sequences in this sample. This sample stems from a study of shared clonotypes between healthy human individuals. Authors' data handling: ImmunoSEQ output lacked quality scores and full-length reads, limiting matched filtering. TCRdb keeps only in-frame clones here, not all; method: immunoSEQ multiplex PCR. V, J and clone size were drawn from that table, and D and trimming were deduced from the DNA. This sample has about 1.4 million clones; 96% occur once, and the top ten carry 1% to 1.5%. This TCR derives from a man aged 25-40 years in good health. Sample: naive CD4+ T cells sorted from blood. The subset: CD45RA+ positively selected.

Here the CDR3 reads CASSLRQGDNEQFF. CDR3 DNA sequence: TGTGCCAGCAGCTTACGGCAGGGGGACAATGAGCAGTTCTTC. This chain uses TRBV7-9 with TRBJ2-1, with 7 bases lining up with TRBD1. CDR1 and CDR2 from the germline V gene are SEHNR and FQNEAQ (reference sequence). J was trimmed by 5 bases and V by 2 bases; bases with no gene match: 3. CDR3 length: 14 amino acids.